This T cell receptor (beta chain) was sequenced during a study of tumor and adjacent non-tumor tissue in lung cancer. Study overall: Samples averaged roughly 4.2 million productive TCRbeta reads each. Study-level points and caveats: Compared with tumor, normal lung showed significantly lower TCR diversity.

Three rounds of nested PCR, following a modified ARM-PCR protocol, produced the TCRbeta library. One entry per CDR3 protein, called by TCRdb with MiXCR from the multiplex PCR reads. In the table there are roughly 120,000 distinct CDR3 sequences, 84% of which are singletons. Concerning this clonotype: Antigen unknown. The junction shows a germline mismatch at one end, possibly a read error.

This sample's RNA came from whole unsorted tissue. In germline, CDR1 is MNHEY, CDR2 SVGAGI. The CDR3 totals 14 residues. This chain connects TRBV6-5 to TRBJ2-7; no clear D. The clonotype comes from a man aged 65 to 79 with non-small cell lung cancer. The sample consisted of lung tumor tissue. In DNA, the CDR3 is TGTGCCAGCAGACAACTCCGTGACTCCTACGAGCTGTACTTC. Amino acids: CASRQLRDSYELYF.